The 3 T cell receptor beta chains in this list originate from one sample, sequenced in a study of blood T cell repertoires in COVID-19. Method: immunoSEQ multiplex PCR; TCRdb's copy keeps in-frame clones and lacks some. This repertoire shows around 290,000 clones, approximately 91% found once; its top ten account for 1%. The sequencing sample was made of PBMCs or T cells enriched from blood (not recorded which). The source of these receptors is a woman aged 25 to 45 who had recovered from COVID-19.

J is TRBJ2-3 and V is TRBV6-6, with 9 bases lining up with TRBD2. This CDR3 has 17 amino acids. Germline CDR1 is MNHNY and CDR2 is SVGAGI (reference sequence). With V trimmed by 5 bases and J by 2 bases, 11 bases remained unmatched. In DNA form, the CDR3 reads TGTGCCAGCAGTCGCCGGACTATAGCGGGGGCCACAGATACGCAGTATTTT. Its translation: CASSRRTIAGATDTQYF.

The chain combines TRBV5-4 with TRBJ2-5, with unresolved D. CDR3 size: 15 residues. Trimming left V 1 base short and J 2 bases short, with 12 bases between. Looked up from germline, CDR1 is SGHNT and CDR2 is YYREEE (reference sequence). CDR3 protein: CASSLQPPKQETQYF. CDR3 DNA: TGTGCCAGCAGCTTGCAACCTCCTAAACAAGAGACCCAGTACTTC.

This CDR3 is CASSLPEGKAKNIQYF. The CDR3 DNA follows: TGTGCCAGCTCCCTACCGGAGGGGAAGGCCAAAAACATTCAGTACTTC. The rearrangement uses TRBV2 and TRBJ2-4; the D gene is possibly TRBD2 (6 bases). The CDR3 spans 16 residues. Trimming left V 8 bases short and J 1 base short, with 18 bases between. Germline CDR1 SNHLY, CDR2 FYNNEI.